Listed below are T cell receptor beta chains from one sample, sequenced in a study of shared clonotypes between healthy human individuals. Produced via immunoSEQ multiplex PCR; TCRdb's table is partial and in-frame only. Here the sample spans approximately 2.1 million clones, 85% to 95% being singletons. Material for sequencing was naive CD4+ T cells from PBMCs. The receptors derive from a man younger than 30 in good health. Some clones in this sample may be carry-over from other donors' samples. CDR3s include the opening cysteine and the closing phenylalanine or tryptophan. The order of the fields is V gene, clone size, J gene, CDR3 protein. A row's size may be missing; if present it is once, few, many or a size class.

v_call: TRBV30
clone_size: -
j_call: TRBJ1-6
cdr3_aa: CAWSPGTGRNSPLHF

v_call: TRBV7-9
clone_size: -
j_call: TRBJ2-7
cdr3_aa: CASSPFVGEQYF

v_call: TRBV9
clone_size: once
j_call: TRBJ2-6
cdr3_aa: CASSVSQGYSGANVLTF

v_call: TRBV18
clone_size: -
j_call: TRBJ2-5
cdr3_aa: CASSPLYKGAETQYF

v_call: TRBV5-1
clone_size: -
j_call: TRBJ2-1
cdr3_aa: CASSPVGTGSRNEQFF

v_call: TRBV27
clone_size: -
j_call: TRBJ2-6
cdr3_aa: CASSLGVSGANVLTF

v_call: TRBV6-5
clone_size: once
j_call: TRBJ1-3
cdr3_aa: CASAVVSGNTIYF

v_call: TRBV27
clone_size: once
j_call: TRBJ1-2
cdr3_aa: CASSKRTGMNYGYTF

v_call: TRBV14
clone_size: -
j_call: TRBJ2-3
cdr3_aa: CASSPDLRGDTQYF

v_call: TRBV5-6
clone_size: -
j_call: TRBJ2-2
cdr3_aa: CASSLELAGDTGELFF

v_call: TRBV7-3
clone_size: -
j_call: TRBJ2-6
cdr3_aa: CASSRQGAAGANVLTF

v_call: TRBV29-1
clone_size: -
j_call: TRBJ1-1
cdr3_aa: CSVANTEAFF

v_call: TRBV5-4
clone_size: -
j_call: TRBJ2-1
cdr3_aa: CASSLAQGLAGGRGQFF

v_call: TRBV28
clone_size: -
j_call: TRBJ2-7
cdr3_aa: CASGKRQGVLSYEQYF

v_call: TRBV6-1
clone_size: -
j_call: TRBJ1-4
cdr3_aa: CASSSGTGAEKLFF

v_call: TRBV28
clone_size: -
j_call: TRBJ1-4
cdr3_aa: CASSHYGTHTTNEKLFF

v_call: TRBV9
clone_size: -
j_call: TRBJ1-5
cdr3_aa: CASSPRGGSQPQHF

v_call: TRBV7-3
clone_size: -
j_call: TRBJ2-2
cdr3_aa: CASSLNPAGSGELFF

v_call: TRBV5-1
clone_size: -
j_call: TRBJ2-2
cdr3_aa: CASSLPDKIQGSKNTGELFF

v_call: TRBV29-1
clone_size: -
j_call: TRBJ2-3
cdr3_aa: CSVGRDHTDTQYF

v_call: TRBV5-4
clone_size: -
j_call: TRBJ2-3
cdr3_aa: CASSLEGGTDTQYF

v_call: TRBV5-6
clone_size: once
j_call: TRBJ1-1
cdr3_aa: CASSPGLGTDSMNTEAFF

v_call: TRBV19
clone_size: -
j_call: TRBJ1-5
cdr3_aa: CASSMQGGAAQPQHF

v_call: TRBV28
clone_size: -
j_call: TRBJ1-5
cdr3_aa: CASSLDVLGPSYSNQPQHF

v_call: TRBV2
clone_size: -
j_call: TRBJ1-4
cdr3_aa: CASSAFEKLFF

v_call: TRBV18
clone_size: -
j_call: TRBJ1-2
cdr3_aa: CASSLLQGQDGYTF

v_call: TRBV6-5
clone_size: -
j_call: TRBJ2-2
cdr3_aa: CASSYSGHWNTGELFF

v_call: TRBV4-2
clone_size: -
j_call: TRBJ2-3
cdr3_aa: CASSHRGGRWADTQYF